This T cell receptor beta chain emerged from a study of shared T cell receptors in the human thymus. Repertoires were generated with immunoSEQ multiplex PCR, while TCRdb's copy carries only in-frame clones and drops some. Of hundreds of thousands of clones listed, around nine tenths are singletons. This CDR3 spans 15 amino acids. From germline, CDR1 is SEHNR and CDR2 FQNEAQ (reference sequence). The V gene end was trimmed by 2 bases and the J gene end by 6 bases; junction bases not matched to a gene: 9. These data are also associated with another study on human thymus T cells. In that study: Healthy Finnish infants having corrective surgery for congenital heart defects served as donors. Corrective heart surgery yielded resections, and these provided the thymus tissue. Among thymic and blood repertoires, usage of V and J genes appeared biased. As related research reported, thymic repertoires overlapped highly among unrelated individuals.

This receptor was identified in a boy in the first two years of life with a congenital heart defect. Sequenced: thymocytes. V is TRBV7-9 and J is TRBJ1-1, with 7 bases aligning to TRBD1. In nucleotides, the CDR3 is TGTGCCAGCAGCTTATCCCAGGGGGGAAGATCTGAAGCTTTCTTT. It is translated as CASSLSQGGRSEAFF.